These T cell receptor beta chains were read from a single sample in a study of blood T cell repertoires in COVID-19. Assay: immunoSEQ multiplex PCR; the TCRdb copy retains only in-frame clones and omits some. This sample yields some 45,000 clones, of which roughly nine tenths are seen a single time; around a tenth belongs to the top ten. Sequencing was performed on peripheral blood. The receptor set was obtained from a human donor in a cohort sampled during active COVID-19. Both conserved end residues are part of each CDR3. D genes are given only for firm matches. Part of the rows lack a size; the others show once, few, many or a class for expanded clones.

>.|.|TRBJ1-2|TRBV18
CASSQEDAAYGYTF
TGTGCCAGCTCACAGGAGGACGCTGCCTATGGCTACACCTTC
>.|.|TRBJ2-5|TRBV10-3
CAISESETQYF
TGTGCCATCAGTGAATCGGAGACCCAGTACTTC
>TRBD2|.|TRBJ2-1|TRBV10-3
CAISDPGGGKFSYNEQFF
TGTGCCATCAGTGACCCCGGGGGAGGGAAGTTCTCCTACAATGAGCAGTTCTTC
>TRBD1|few|TRBJ1-2|TRBV11-2
CASSSQYRGGYTF
TGTGCCAGCAGCTCCCAATACAGGGGCGGCTACACCTTC
>.|.|TRBJ1-4|TRBV27
CASSLLQPTNEKLFF
TGTGCCAGCAGTTTACTACAGCCTACAAATGAAAAACTGTTTTTT
>TRBD1|.|TRBJ1-3|TRBV7-6
CASSTRGGYGNTIYF
TGTGCCAGCAGCACGCGAGGGGGCTATGGAAACACCATATATTTT
>.|.|TRBJ1-1|TRBV7-2
CASSLSYLPFF
TGTGCCAGCAGCTTAAGCTACCTTCCTTTCTTT
>.|.|TRBJ1-2|TRBV6-5
CASSYDYTGSGYTF
TGTGCCAGCAGTTATGATTACACAGGGAGCGGCTACACCTTC
>.|.|TRBJ1-6|TRBV4-2
CASSQDRTATNSPLHF
TGTGCCAGCAGCCAAGATCGGACAGCGACGAATTCACCCCTCCACTTT
>TRBD1|.|TRBJ1-5|TRBV6-6
CASSRGTGGAWGNQPQHF
TGTGCCAGCAGTCGAGGGACAGGGGGCGCGTGGGGCAATCAGCCCCAGCATTTT
>.|.|TRBJ2-5|TRBV11-2
CASSLTAQETQYF
TGTGCCAGCAGCCTGACAGCACAAGAGACCCAGTACTTC
>.|.|TRBJ2-6|TRBV18
CASSPPRGIEDSGANVLTF
TGTGCCAGCTCACCACCAAGGGGAATAGAGGACTCTGGGGCCAACGTCCTGACTTTC
>.|.|TRBJ1-1|TRBV6-1
CASSEYSRGRTEAFF
TGTGCCAGCAGTGAATACAGCAGGGGAAGGACTGAAGCTTTCTTT
>TRBD1|.|TRBJ2-5|TRBV18
CASSPGQVQETQYF
TGTGCCAGCTCACCGGGACAGGTCCAAGAGACCCAGTACTTC
>.|.|TRBJ2-5|TRBV18
CASLRGTGEETQYF
TGTGCCAGCCTTCGGGGGACGGGGGAAGAGACCCAGTACTTC
>TRBD1|.|TRBJ1-2|TRBV27
CASSFHPTGEYYGYTF
TGTGCCAGCAGTTTCCACCCGACAGGGGAGTACTACGGCTACACCTTC
>.|.|TRBJ1-5|TRBV6-6
CASSYRGHWGHF
TGTGCCAGCAGTTATAGGGGACACTGGGGACATTTT
>.|.|TRBJ2-1|TRBV20-1
CSASRQDNEQFF
TGCAGTGCTAGTAGGCAGGACAATGAGCAGTTCTTC
>TRBD1|.|TRBJ1-5|TRBV2
CASRGQSLNQPQHF
TGTGCCAGCAGGGGACAGAGCCTCAATCAGCCCCAGCATTTT
>TRBD1|.|TRBJ1-1|TRBV18
CASSPNPGQLSTEAFF
TGTGCCAGCTCACCCAACCCGGGACAGCTCAGCACTGAAGCTTTCTTT
>TRBD2|few|TRBJ2-7|TRBV25-1
CATLWGGEQYF
TGTGCCACCTTATGGGGGGGCGAGCAGTACTTC
>TRBD1|.|TRBJ1-4|TRBV2
CASSEAQGSEKLFF
TGTGCCAGCAGTGAAGCACAGGGGAGCGAAAAACTGTTTTTT
>.|.|TRBJ1-2|TRBV30
CAWIQLPESYGYTF
TGTGCCTGGATTCAATTGCCGGAGAGCTATGGCTACACCTTC
>TRBD2|.|TRBJ2-1|TRBV6-2/TRBV6-3
CASSRPSGRGGGGIF
TGTGCCAGCAGCCGCCCCTCAGGGCGGGGGGGCGGTGGGATCTTC
>.|.|TRBJ2-7|TRBV20-1
CSASSRDSYEQYF
TGCAGTGCTAGTTCCAGGGATTCCTACGAGCAGTACTTC
>.|.|TRBJ1-4|TRBV18
CASSPGTTNEKLFF
TGTGCCAGCTCGCCCGGGACAACTAATGAAAAACTGTTTTTT
>TRBD1|.|TRBJ2-7|TRBV2
CASSRDRVTYEQYF
TGTGCCAGCAGTCGGGACAGGGTAACCTACGAGCAGTACTTC
>.|.|TRBJ1-2|TRBV12-3/TRBV12-4
CASSPGEYGYTF
TGTGCCAGCAGTCCGGGAGAATATGGCTACACCTTC
>.|.|TRBJ2-5|TRBV7-9
CASSLRRVRKETQYF
TGTGCCAGCAGCTTACGCCGGGTTCGGAAAGAGACCCAGTACTTC
>.|.|TRBJ1-1|TRBV27
CASSYRRAGPTEAFF
TGTGCCAGCAGTTACCGCCGGGCAGGGCCCACTGAAGCTTTCTTT